This TCR beta chain is drawn from a study of T cell changes during pregnancy in multiple sclerosis. Generated by immunoSEQ multiplex PCR, the TCRdb table keeps only in-frame clones and is missing some. The sample records around 80,000 clones, 94% being singletons. Germline CDR1 SGHDT, CDR2 YYEEEE. V was shortened by 4 bases and J by 7 bases, with 15 bases between the two germline ends. The CDR3 has 13 residues. This chain joins TRBV5-6 and TRBJ2-7, with a weak D call TRBD2 (7 bases). This clonotype was sampled from a female donor in good health, enrolled as a control in a pregnancy study. Material: peripheral blood, obtained in the second trimester of pregnancy. The CDR3, as DNA: TGTGCCAGCAGCCAAGGGGGGGCGTATGAGCAGTACTTC. Its protein is CASSQGGAYEQYF.